The 17 T cell receptor beta chains below were found in one sample sequenced in a study of breast tumors, draining lymph nodes, adjacent tissues. A single record per CDR3 protein comes from TCRdb applying MiXCR to the multiplex PCR reads. The sample consists of some 130,000 distinct CDR3 sequences, 15% to 20% of them appearing once. Breast cancer patients provided tissue from their axillary draining lymph nodes. Material: axillary lymph node tissue. The receptors were sampled from a female donor with breast cancer. Some clones in this sample may be carry-over from other donors' samples.

This clonotype was picked up many times. The V gene is TRBV7-9, the J gene TRBJ2-1; 8 nucleotides agree with TRBD2. Trimming took 5 bases from V and 8 from J; bases not matched to a gene: 11. CDR3 length: 15 residues. Germline values: CDR1 SEHNR, CDR2 FQNEAQ (reference sequence). The CDR3 nucleotides are TGTGCCAGCAGCCCCCGGCTCGGGGGGGGGCATGAGCAGTTCTTC. Translating gives CASSPRLGGGHEQFF.

In its sample, this clonotype was seen a few times. The chain has TRBV6-6 and TRBJ2-1; a possible D gene is TRBD1 (5 bases). The V gene lost 4 bases and the J gene lost 10 bases, with 20 bases spanning the gap. Germline V CDR1 and CDR2: MNHNY, SVGAGI (reference sequence). The CDR3 sequence is 15 residues long. In DNA form, the CDR3 reads TGTGCCAGCAGTTTTTCTTTAGCCAGACCAGGGGAGCAGTTCTTC. Its protein product is CASSFSLARPGEQFF.

The chain links TRBV5-1 to TRBJ1-1, with a tentative D call TRBD1 (6 bases). V lost 3 bases to trimming and J lost 4 bases, with 10 bases between them. This CDR3 is built from 13 residues. The germline V gene has CDR1 SGHRS and CDR2 YFSETQ. The CDR3 protein is CASSSEGGTEAFF. CDR3 DNA sequence: TGCGCCAGCAGCTCTGAGGGGGGCACTGAAGCTTTCTTT. The full variable domain, completed using reference TRBV5-1 and TRBJ1-1, is KAGVTQTPRYLIKTRGQQVTLSCSPISGHRSVSWYQQTPGQGLQFLFEYFSETQRNKGNFPGRFSGRQFSNSRSEMNVSTLELGDSALYLCASSSEGGTEAFFGQGTRLTVV.

The sample holds a few counts of this clonotype. V and J are TRBV6-1 and TRBJ2-5; TRBD1 matches 7 bases. With 5 bases clipped from V and 3 bases from J, the junction kept 6 bases outside the gene matches. The V gene's germline CDR1 is MNHNS and CDR2 SASEGT. This CDR3 has 14 amino acids. The CDR3 is CASSPGQQKETQYF. The CDR3 region has the DNA TGTGCCAGCAGTCCGGGACAGCAAAAAGAGACCCAGTACTTC.

This clonotype showed up many times. This rearrangement joins TRBV7-2 to TRBJ2-5; D not certain. Germline-derived CDR1 and CDR2 are SGHTA and FQGNSA. The ends were cut back, 5 bases at V and 5 bases at J, with 9 bases in the middle. This CDR3 is built from 12 residues. In DNA, the CDR3 is TGTGCCAGCAGCCCGAGAAAGGAGACCCAGTACTTC. Its protein is CASSPRKETQYF.

In this sample, this clonotype turned up many times. The chain has TRBV15 and TRBJ2-4, with D unclear. The V end lost 0 bases, the J end lost 9 bases, and 12 bases lay between the germline ends. Germline V lookup: CDR1 LNHNV, CDR2 YYDKDF (reference sequence). The CDR3 is made up of 14 amino acids. CDR3 sequence (DNA): TGTGCCACCAGCAGAGAGAGTGGGGTTGGCATTCAGTACTTC. Amino acids: CATSRESGVGIQYF.

Ten or more counts support this clonotype. This rearrangement joins TRBV7-9 to TRBJ2-1; 7 positions agree with TRBD2. CDR1 is SEHNR, CDR2 FQNEAQ, per germline (reference sequence). With 8 bases clipped from V and 3 bases from J, the junction kept 1 base outside the gene matches. This CDR3 is built from 12 residues. CDR3 sequence (DNA): TGTGCCAGCGGGGGGGTCTACAATGAGCAGTTCTTC. This codes for CASGGVYNEQFF.

Many counts were recorded for this clonotype. The V and J genes are TRBV20-1 and TRBJ2-3; a weak D match, TRBD1 (6 bases). The CDR3 runs to 12 residues. V was trimmed by 6 bases and J by 2 bases, leaving 9 bases between them. From germline, CDR1 is DFQATT and CDR2 SNEGSKA (reference sequence). CDR3 residues: CSARGTTDTQYF. DNA for the CDR3: TGCAGTGCGAGGGGGACCACAGATACGCAGTATTTT.

The sample holds many counts of this clonotype. The chain combines TRBV7-9 with TRBJ1-4; D unresolved. V lost 6 bases and J lost 8, with 16 bases in between. Germline CDR1 is SEHNR and CDR2 is FQNEAQ (reference sequence). The CDR3 runs 14 residues. Here the CDR3 reads CASRYRTNKEKLFF. CDR3 nucleotides: TGTGCCAGCAGATACCGGACGAACAAGGAAAAACTGTTTTTT.

This clonotype was picked up many times. The CDR3 nucleotides are TGCAGTGCTAGAGCTAGGGGCCACTCTGGAAACACCATATATTTT. Translated, it gives CSARARGHSGNTIYF. The V call is TRBV20-1, the J call TRBJ1-3; TRBD1 might be the D (5 bases). CDR3 length: 15 residues. Trimming cost V 1 base and J 0 bases, with 10 bases left between them. CDR1 and CDR2 from the germline V gene are DFQATT and SNEGSKA (reference sequence).

The count of this clonotype is one. A much larger clone is a single base away; this may be a read error. The chain combines TRBV19 with TRBJ2-7, with D possibly being TRBD1 (6 bases). Germline loops: CDR1 LNHDA, CDR2 SQIVND (reference sequence). V was pared by 7 bases and J by 1 base, with 14 bases between. CDR3 length: 14 amino acids. CDR3 DNA sequence: TGTGCCAGTACCAGGACAGAGGGATCCTACGAGCAGTACTTC. Translated: CASTRTEGSYEQYF.

A note on this clonotype: A much larger clone is a single base away; this may be a read error. The chain links TRBV20-1 to TRBJ1-3, with 10 bases that match TRBD1. The J segment lost 4 bases and the V segment lost 4 bases, leaving 16 bases of the junction unmatched. CDR3 length: 18 residues. Per germline, CDR1 DFQATT and CDR2 SNEGSKA (reference sequence). CDR3 loop: CSAILATGGKTDGNTIYF. DNA of the CDR3: TGCAGTGCTATATTGGCGACAGGGGGCAAAACGGACGGAAACACCATATATTTT.

This clonotype came up many times. The genes are TRBV20-1 and TRBJ2-3, with TRBD2 identical over 7 bases. Germline loops: CDR1 DFQATT, CDR2 SNEGSKA (reference sequence). J was trimmed by 2 bases and V by 3 bases; bases with no gene match: 8. The CDR3 is made up of 15 amino acids. Here the CDR3 reads CSASLGLEFTDTQYF. The CDR3 DNA reads as TGCAGTGCTAGTCTTGGACTAGAGTTCACAGATACGCAGTATTTT.

Many counts were recorded for this clonotype. V usage is TRBV20-1 and J usage is TRBJ2-7; no clear D. This CDR3 contains 11 residues. The V and J ends lost 0 bases and 3 bases respectively, with 3 bases between them. From germline, CDR1 is DFQATT and CDR2 SNEGSKA (reference sequence). CDR3 protein: CSARDFYEQYF. In DNA form, the CDR3 reads TGCAGTGCTAGAGATTTCTACGAGCAGTACTTC.

This clonotype was counted ten times or more. The rearrangement joins TRBV7-3 to TRBJ2-5; D is ambiguous. Germline CDR1 reads SGHTA; CDR2 reads FQGTGA. CDR3 size: 13 residues. Trimming left V 0 bases short and J 3 bases short, with 5 bases between. As DNA, the CDR3 is TGTGCCAGCAGCTTAACTTCCGAAGAGACCCAGTACTTC. It yields the protein CASSLTSEETQYF.

This clonotype was counted ten times or more. V gene TRBV30 combines with J gene TRBJ2-1, with TRBD2 matching 13 bases. Trimming took 5 bases from V and 10 from J; bases not matched to a gene: 17. Germline lookup yields CDR1 GTSNPN and CDR2 SVGIG (reference sequence). The CDR3 contains 17 residues. The CDR3 bases are TGTGCCTGGTTAAAAGGTTTCGGACTAGCGGGAGCTGGGGAGCAGTTCTTC. Its translation: CAWLKGFGLAGAGEQFF.

This clonotype was picked up many times. This chain uses TRBV7-8 with TRBJ2-7; TRBD2 is a possible D gene (6 bases). Germline-derived CDR1 and CDR2 are SGHVS and FQNEAQ. This CDR3 is 17 amino acids long. V lost 0 bases to trimming and J lost 4 bases, with 19 bases between them. The CDR3 DNA is TGTGCCAGCAGCTTAGCCCACCTACCGGGACTGACTTACGAGCAGTACTTC. Its protein product is CASSLAHLPGLTYEQYF.